The 9 T cell receptor beta chains reported below all come from one sample, sequenced in a study of post-analysis software for immune sequencing data. Sequencing libraries made from TCR beta cDNA carried unique molecular identifiers. TCRdb independently ran MiXCR on the PCR reads; one entry per CDR3 protein. The table includes 450,000 to 650,000 distinct CDR3 sequences, about 40% detected once. These receptors lack a known antigen. General study results and limits: Five or six TRBV segments appeared more often in patients than in controls, and TRBV5-6, TRBV5-1 and TRBV20-1 were among these.

Material for sequencing was blood. These receptors all come from a girl aged 5-17 years with multiple sclerosis.

The V call is TRBV20-1, the J call TRBJ2-3; D possibly corresponds to TRBD2 (5 bases). The V end was cut by 3 bases, the J end by 3 bases, with 19 bases between. This CDR3 comprises 16 residues. Germline V CDR1 and CDR2: DFQATT, SNEGSKA (reference sequence). The CDR3 sequence is CSASRASGGETDTQYF. CDR3 DNA: TGCAGTGCTAGTCGGGCTAGTGGAGGCGAAACAGATACGCAGTATTTT.

This clonotype has a handful of counts. V and J are TRBV6-5 and TRBJ2-7, with 7 bases lining up with TRBD1. The trim removed 2 bases at V and 3 bases at J, leaving 7 bases unmatched. The V gene's germline CDR1 is MNHEY and CDR2 SVGAGI. The CDR3 is 15 amino acids. The CDR3 spells CASSYLRQGHYEQYF. The CDR3 DNA reads TGTGCCAGCAGTTACCTTAGACAGGGCCACTACGAGCAGTACTTC.

As regards this clonotype: One junction end does not reproduce the germline sequence, and a read error may be involved. The chain links TRBV5-1 to TRBJ1-2, with D possibly matching TRBD1 (5 bases). CDR3 length: 13 amino acids. Germline-derived CDR1 and CDR2 are SGHRS and YFSETQ. The chain's CDR3 is CASSLDISYGYTF. DNA for the CDR3: TGCGCCAGCAGTTTGGACATCAGCTATGGCTACACCTTC.

The V and J genes are TRBV7-6 and TRBJ2-7; D uncertain. The CDR3 length is 13 residues. V dropped 3 bases and J dropped 0 bases, with 6 bases sitting between them. Germline loops: CDR1 SGHVS, CDR2 FNYEAQ. This CDR3 reads CASSLDISYEQYV. In DNA form, the CDR3 reads TGTGCCAGCAGCTTGGATATCTCCTACGAGCAGTACGTC.

This chain links TRBV5-1 with TRBJ2-5, with D hard to call. V was trimmed by 2 bases and J by 1 base, leaving 9 bases between them. From germline, CDR1 is SGHRS and CDR2 YFSETQ. The CDR3 totals 14 residues. The CDR3: CASSFFGSQETQYF. The CDR3 nucleotides are TGCGCCAGCAGCTTCTTCGGCAGCCAAGAGACCCAGTACTTC.

In its sample, this clonotype was seen a few times. The J gene is TRBJ1-1, the V gene TRBV10-3, with 10 bases fitting TRBD1. J was trimmed by 1 base and V by 9 bases; bases with no gene match: 5. The CDR3 consists of 14 residues. Germline lookup yields CDR1 ENHRY and CDR2 SYGVKD. CDR3 loop: CAISDRGTNTEAFF. CDR3 DNA: TGTGCCATTTCGGACAGGGGGACGAACACTGAAGCTTTCTTT.

The genes are TRBV5-6 and TRBJ2-7; 8 positions agree with TRBD1. CDR3 size: 14 residues. Germline CDR1 reads SGHDT; CDR2 reads YYEEEE. With V trimmed by 5 bases and J by 0 bases, 4 bases remained unmatched. CDR3 nucleotide sequence: TGTGCCAGCAGGTTTACAGGGGGCTCCTACGAGCAGTACTTC. It specifies CASRFTGGSYEQYF. Supplemented by reference TRBV5-6 and TRBJ2-7, the full variable domain reads DAGVTQSPTHLIKTRGQQVTLRCSPKSGHDTVSWYQQALGQGPQFIFQYYEEEERQRGNFPDRFSGHQFPNYSSELNVNALLLGDSALYLCASRFTGGSYEQYFGPGTRLTVT.

This clonotype has only one observation. The J gene is TRBJ1-6, the V gene TRBV5-1; D remains ambiguous. V was shortened by 0 bases and J by 0 bases, with 7 bases between the two germline ends. The germline gives CDR1 SGHRS, CDR2 YFSETQ. The CDR3 length is 16 residues. This CDR3 reads CASSLEGNSYNSPLHF. The CDR3 DNA reads as TGCGCCAGCAGCTTGGAGGGAAACTCCTATAATTCACCCCTCCACTTT.

The chain combines TRBV20-1 with TRBJ1-2; TRBD1 matches at 7 bases. CDR1 is DFQATT and CDR2 is SNEGSKA in the germline V gene (reference sequence). With V trimmed by 3 bases and J by 9 bases, 4 bases remained unmatched. There are 11 residues in the CDR3. CDR3 in DNA: TGCAGTGCTAGGGCCAGGGGGAGCTACACCTTC. Its translation: CSARARGSYTF.